This passage covers 11 T cell receptor beta chains from one sample sequenced in a study of shared clonotypes between healthy human individuals (dated by TCRdb to between 2020 and 2021). Library preparation was by the immunoSEQ multiplex PCR assay. TCRdb holds this immuneACCESS table with in-frame rearrangements only. Some clones are missing; in checked studies, unresolved V genes explain under half, and the rest has no known cause. In this sample the table shows some 790,000 clones, over 60% of which occur a single time. The ten largest clonotypes hold under 2% of the sample. The sample consisted of memory CD4+ T cells sorted from blood. The cell subset or site label of this sample denotes: CD45RA-negative fraction. The receptors were gathered from a woman aged 25 to 39 in good health.

J is TRBJ2-1 and V is TRBV28; TRBD2 agrees at 11 bases. CDR3 length: 15 amino acids. V shed 6 bases, J shed 2 bases, and the junction held 3 bases outside the gene matches. Germline V CDR1 and CDR2: MDHEN, SYDVKM. The CDR3 nucleotides read TGTGCCAGCAGACGTAGCGGGAGGGCCTACAATGAGCAGTTCTTC. Encoded protein: CASRRSGRAYNEQFF. Based on the CDR3 plus reference TRBV28 and TRBJ2-1, the full variable domain is DVKVTQSSRYLVKRTGEKVFLECVQDMDHENMFWYRQDPGLGLRLIYFSYDVKMKEKGDIPEGYSVSREKKERFSLILESASTNQTSMYLCASRRSGRAYNEQFFGPGTRLTVL.

In regard to this clone: The likely explanation is a read error, given a far larger clone one base away. Other nucleotide sequences from this sample produce the same CDR3. The genes are TRBV7-9 and TRBJ2-7; D is uncertain. Germline CDR1 reads SEHNR; CDR2 reads FQNEAQ (reference sequence). This CDR3 region has 12 residues. Trimming took off 4 bases at V and 4 bases at J, with 8 bases between the two ends. CDR3 protein: CASSSTGYEQYF. CDR3 DNA sequence: TGTGCCAGCAGCTCGACCGGGTACGAGCAGTACTTC.

The chain combines TRBV6-1 with TRBJ1-4; the match to TRBD1 covers 9 bases. V was pared by 2 bases and J by 7 bases, with 11 bases of the junction left unmatched. Germline V lookup: CDR1 MNHNS, CDR2 SASEGT. The CDR3 length is 17 residues. Here the CDR3 reads CASSEISMGTGFEKLFF. The CDR3 DNA reads as TGTGCCAGCAGTGAAATTTCGATGGGGACAGGGTTTGAAAAACTGTTTTTT.

This chain joins TRBV5-1 and TRBJ2-7, with D possibly matching TRBD2 (6 bases). V lost 3 bases and J 1 base, leaving 17 bases between the germline ends. Germline lookup yields CDR1 SGHRS and CDR2 YFSETQ. This CDR3 spans 16 amino acids. CDR3 coding DNA: TGCGCCAGCAGCTGGACTATCGCCGTCGGATCCTACGAGCAGTACTTC. Its protein product is CASSWTIAVGSYEQYF.

The rearrangement links TRBV19 to TRBJ2-5, with 11 bases that match TRBD1. This CDR3 has 14 amino acids. Germline CDR1 and CDR2: LNHDA and SQIVND (reference sequence). The ends lost 8 bases at V and 4 bases at J; junction bases unmatched: 6. For the CDR3, the DNA is TGTGCCAGTGGGGGGACAGGGGGGCGAGAGACCCAGTACTTC. Translated: CASGGTGGRETQYF.

This clone appeared many times. DNA of the CDR3: TGTGCCTGGAGCATGGCGACGGATTCACCCCTCCACTTT. This codes for CAWSMATDSPLHF. The chain links TRBV30 to TRBJ1-6, with no clear D. The CDR3 sequence is 13 residues long. Germline V gives CDR1 GTSNPN, CDR2 SVGIG (reference sequence). V was shortened by 3 bases and J by 8 bases, with 11 bases between the two germline ends.

As regards this clone: Other DNA sequences in the same sample also yield this CDR3. This chain connects TRBV5-1 to TRBJ1-1; 7 nucleotides line up with TRBD1. The CDR3 is 15 amino acids. V gave up 3 bases and J gave up 0 bases; unmatched junction bases: 5. Germline V gene sequence: CDR1 SGHRS, CDR2 YFSETQ. This CDR3 reads CASSWGDSMNTEAFF. As DNA, the CDR3 is TGCGCCAGCAGCTGGGGGGACAGTATGAACACTGAAGCTTTCTTT.

This clone was picked up one time. This CDR3 reads CASSNLGLAGELFF. The CDR3 bases are TGTGCCAGCAGTAACTTAGGGTTGGCCGGGGAGCTGTTTTTT. This rearrangement joins TRBV2 to TRBJ2-2, with D unresolved. The germline V gene has CDR1 SNHLY and CDR2 FYNNEI. Trimming left V 5 bases short and J 6 bases short, with 13 bases between. This CDR3 comprises 14 residues.

Note on this clone: The sample carries other DNA sequences with the same CDR3. V gene TRBV30 combines with J gene TRBJ2-1; the D gene is possibly TRBD2 (6 bases). Trimming removed 1 base from V and 2 bases from J, with 6 bases in between. In germline, CDR1 is GTSNPN, CDR2 SVGIG (reference sequence). CDR3 size: 13 residues. The CDR3 here is CAWSGGAYNEQFF. As DNA, the CDR3 is TGTGCCTGGAGTGGGGGGGCCTACAATGAGCAGTTCTTC.

This rearrangement joins TRBV5-1 to TRBJ2-7, with TRBD2 identical over 7 bases. Germline assignment: CDR1 SGHRS and CDR2 YFSETQ. This CDR3 spans 15 amino acids. Unmatched junction bases numbered 7, after V lost 4 bases and J lost 0 bases. The DNA of the CDR3 is TGCGCCAGCAGCCCGAGAGGCGGGAGCTCCTACGAGCAGTACTTC. Protein: CASSPRGGSSYEQYF.

A remark on this clone: A clone one base away is much larger, so this may be a read error. The J gene is TRBJ2-4, the V gene TRBV6-1; D is unresolved. Per germline, CDR1 MNHNS and CDR2 SASEGT. The CDR3 contains 11 residues. CDR3 DNA sequence: TGTACCAGCAGTGAAGGGAACATTCAGTACTTC. It is translated as CTSSEGNIQYF.